Below are 8 T cell receptor beta chains sequenced from a single sample in a study of T cells after yellow fever vaccination. Via MiXCR, TCRdb re-called the 5' RACE reads, giving one row per CDR3 protein. The repertoire has about 510,000 distinct CDR3 sequences, about a fifth of them found once; the top ten carry about 17%. Source: PBMCs, taken about 20 days after the first yellow fever vaccination. The receptors were sampled from a man aged 18-30 years who received the YFV17D yellow fever vaccine.

This clonotype was picked up a small number of times. The rearrangement uses TRBV28 and TRBJ2-7; D assignment may be TRBD1 or TRBD2 (5 bases each). The V gene lost 6 bases and the J gene lost 5 bases, with 17 bases spanning the gap. Germline V gene data show CDR1 as MDHEN and CDR2 as SYDVKM. CDR3 length: 14 amino acids. CDR3 nucleotide sequence: TGTGCCAGCAGACTCACAGGAGAGGGAAACGAGCAGTACGTC. Translation gives CASRLTGEGNEQYV.

This clonotype was seen more than once but under ten times. This chain connects TRBV5-1 to TRBJ2-7; 8 positions agree with TRBD2. Germline V CDR1 and CDR2: SGHRS, YFSETQ. The CDR3 contains 13 residues. V was pared by 4 bases and J by 5 bases, with 5 bases of the junction left unmatched. CDR3 nucleotides: TGCGCCAGCAGCCTTAGCGGGGCCGACGAGCAGTACTTC. It specifies CASSLSGADEQYF.

The CDR3 DNA sequence: TGCAGTGCTAGAGAGGGTCGGGTAGGGGGGGTGAACACCGGGGAGCTGTTTTTT. Amino acid sequence: CSAREGRVGGVNTGELFF. The V and J genes are TRBV20-1 and TRBJ2-2; tentatively, D is TRBD2 (7 bases). The CDR3 contains 18 residues. Trimming removed 0 bases from V and 1 base from J, with 18 bases in between. CDR1 DFQATT and CDR2 SNEGSKA come from the germline V gene (reference sequence).

The CDR3 region is CASTGRQDLNTEAFF. The CDR3, as DNA: TGTGCCAGCACCGGCCGACAGGACCTAAACACTGAAGCTTTCTTT. J is TRBJ1-1 and V is TRBV7-9, with D perhaps TRBD1 (6 bases). The CDR3 is 15 amino acids. The ends were cut back, 7 bases at V and 2 bases at J, with 17 bases in the middle. From germline, CDR1 is SEHNR and CDR2 FQNEAQ (reference sequence).

This clonotype was seen ten or more times. This chain links TRBV20-1 with TRBJ2-3; TRBD2 is a possible D gene (5 bases). The CDR3 is 15 amino acids. The ends were cut back, 3 bases at V and 3 bases at J, with 16 bases in the middle. The germline V gene has CDR1 DFQATT and CDR2 SNEGSKA (reference sequence). The CDR3 sequence is CSASGEYYGTDTQYF. The DNA of the CDR3 is TGCAGTGCTAGCGGGGAGTATTACGGGACAGATACGCAGTATTTT.

This chain uses TRBV20-1 with TRBJ2-3; the D is unclear. Germline V gene sequence: CDR1 DFQATT, CDR2 SNEGSKA (reference sequence). The ends were cut back, 5 bases at V and 6 bases at J, with 9 bases in the middle. The CDR3 length is 11 residues. CDR3 region: CSASQSDTQYF. CDR3 in DNA: TGCAGTGCTTCCCAGTCGGATACGCAGTATTTT.

The chain joins TRBV10-3 to TRBJ1-2; D is possibly TRBD1 (6 bases). V dropped 11 bases and J dropped 6 bases, with 22 bases sitting between them. Germline CDR1 and CDR2: ENHRY and SYGVKD. The CDR3 has 14 residues. CDR3 amino acids: CASAGVSKTNGYTF. The CDR3 coding sequence is TGTGCCTCCGCAGGGGTCTCCAAAACCAATGGCTACACCTTC.

This clonotype has just a few counts. The chain joins TRBV9 to TRBJ1-1; 9 nucleotides line up with TRBD1. The CDR3 is 15 residues long. Per the germline V gene, CDR1 is SGDLS and CDR2 is YYNGEE. V was clipped by 4 bases and J by 5 bases; unmatched bases: 9. For the CDR3, the DNA is TGTGCCAGCAGCCCCCAGGGACAGGGAGAGACTGAAGCTTTCTTT. It codes for CASSPQGQGETEAFF.